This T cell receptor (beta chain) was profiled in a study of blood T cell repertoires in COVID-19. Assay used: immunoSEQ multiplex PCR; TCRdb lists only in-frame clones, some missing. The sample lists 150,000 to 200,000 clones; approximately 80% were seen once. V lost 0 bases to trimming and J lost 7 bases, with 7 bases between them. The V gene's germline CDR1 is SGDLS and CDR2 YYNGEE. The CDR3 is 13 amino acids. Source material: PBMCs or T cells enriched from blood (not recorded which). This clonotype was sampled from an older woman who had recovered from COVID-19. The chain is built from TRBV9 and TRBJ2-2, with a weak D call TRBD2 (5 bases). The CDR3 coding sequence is TGTGCCAGCAGCGTAGGAGGGTACGGGGAGCTGTTTTTT. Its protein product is CASSVGGYGELFF.